Listed below are T cell receptor beta chains from one sample, sequenced in a study of blood T cell repertoires in COVID-19. Libraries were prepared by immunoSEQ multiplex PCR; TCRdb keeps only in-frame clonotypes and omits some of them. The data show fewer than 70,000 clones, roughly 85% seen once. The sample was peripheral blood. These receptors were obtained from a man over 45 with acute or convalescent COVID-19. Both conserved end residues are part of each CDR3. D genes are given only for firm matches. Clone size is shown for a subset of rows, as once, few, many or a class of expanded clone.

V: TRBV5-1
J: TRBJ1-1
size: NA
D: NA
DNA: TGCGCCAGCAGCTCCACAACAAGCAGAGAAACCGCGGGGAACACTGAAGCTTTCTTT
CDR3: CASSSTTSRETAGNTEAFF

V: TRBV6-2/TRBV6-3
J: TRBJ2-1
size: NA
D: TRBD2
DNA: TGTGCCAGCAGTTCCTGGACTAGCGGGGGTTTAATAGGGATCTTC
CDR3: CASSSWTSGGLIGIF

V: TRBV19
J: TRBJ2-4
size: once
D: NA
DNA: TGTGCCAGTAGTATCGGGATGGTCAAAAACATTCAGTACTTC
CDR3: CASSIGMVKNIQYF

V: TRBV29-1
J: TRBJ2-4
size: NA
D: TRBD1
DNA: TGCAGCGTTGTTCCGGGACAGGGAAACATTCAGTACTTC
CDR3: CSVVPGQGNIQYF

V: TRBV24-1
J: TRBJ2-5
size: NA
D: TRBD2
DNA: TGTGCCACCAGTGATTCCGGGGCTACGGGGGGGCAGGAGACCCAGTACTTC
CDR3: CATSDSGATGGQETQYF

V: TRBV4-1
J: TRBJ2-1
size: few
D: TRBD1
DNA: TGCGCCAGCAGCCAAAACAGGGGGAACAATGAGCAGTTCTTC
CDR3: CASSQNRGNNEQFF

V: TRBV5-1
J: TRBJ2-5
size: NA
D: TRBD2
DNA: TGCGCCAGCAGTGCGGGGGGCCAAGAGACCCAGTACTTC
CDR3: CASSAGGQETQYF

V: TRBV5-1
J: TRBJ2-3
size: NA
D: NA
DNA: TGCGCCAGCAGCGGACTGGGAGGATTCACAGATACGCAGTATTTT
CDR3: CASSGLGGFTDTQYF

V: TRBV6-4
J: TRBJ2-5
size: NA
D: TRBD1
DNA: TGTGCCAGCAGTGAAGGGACAGGGGGTCCCCAGTACTTC
CDR3: CASSEGTGGPQYF

V: TRBV5-1
J: TRBJ2-5
size: NA
D: TRBD1
DNA: TGCGCCAGCAGCTTTTCCCGGACAGGAGTCCAAGAGACCCAGTACTTC
CDR3: CASSFSRTGVQETQYF

V: TRBV19
J: TRBJ1-5
size: NA
D: NA
DNA: TGTGCCAGTACAGGGGAGAATCAGCCCCAGCATTTT
CDR3: CASTGENQPQHF

V: TRBV18
J: TRBJ2-5
size: NA
D: TRBD1
DNA: TGTGCCAGCTCACCACGAAAGACAGGGGAAGGCGTGGAGACCCAGTACTTC
CDR3: CASSPRKTGEGVETQYF

V: TRBV7-3
J: TRBJ2-2
size: few
D: TRBD1
DNA: TGTGCCAGCAGCTCCGGTGGGACAGATTACACCGGGGAGCTGTTTTTT
CDR3: CASSSGGTDYTGELFF

V: TRBV3-1/TRBV3-2
J: TRBJ2-2
size: NA
D: TRBD2
DNA: TGTGCCAGCAGCCAAACCGCGGGGGGCCAGAACACCGGGGAGCTGTTTTTT
CDR3: CASSQTAGGQNTGELFF

V: TRBV6-5
J: TRBJ2-5
size: NA
D: NA
DNA: TGTGCCAGCAGTTACAGTATCCGGACTACCCAAGAGACCCAGTACTTC
CDR3: CASSYSIRTTQETQYF

V: TRBV19
J: TRBJ1-5
size: NA
D: TRBD1
DNA: TGTGCCAGTAGTATCGTGGGGACAGCCGAGGGGCCCCAGCATTTT
CDR3: CASSIVGTAEGPQHF

V: TRBV11-3
J: TRBJ1-6
size: once
D: TRBD1
DNA: TGTGCCAGCAGCTTGACAGGGACTTCACCCCTCCACTTT
CDR3: CASSLTGTSPLHF

V: TRBV6-6
J: TRBJ1-2
size: NA
D: TRBD1
DNA: TGTGCCAGCAGCGAAACAGGGGGCCTTGGCTACACCTTC
CDR3: CASSETGGLGYTF

V: TRBV3-1/TRBV3-2
J: TRBJ1-2
size: NA
D: NA
DNA: TGTGCCAGCAGCCAAGTGATAGGGGACTATGGCTACACCTTC
CDR3: CASSQVIGDYGYTF

V: TRBV14
J: TRBJ1-4
size: NA
D: NA
DNA: TGTGCCAGCAGCCTTCGGGGGTTAGTTGATGAAAAACTGTTTTTT
CDR3: CASSLRGLVDEKLFF

V: TRBV28
J: TRBJ2-3
size: NA
D: TRBD2
DNA: TGTGCCAGCGCCCCCCATCTAGCGGGGGGCACAGATACGCAGTATTTT
CDR3: CASAPHLAGGTDTQYF

V: TRBV4-1
J: TRBJ2-7
size: NA
D: TRBD2
DNA: TGCGCCAGCAGCCAAGCGGAGGGGACTAGCGAGAGCGAGCAGTACTTC
CDR3: CASSQAEGTSESEQYF

V: TRBV3-1/TRBV3-2
J: TRBJ1-6
size: NA
D: NA
DNA: TGTGCCAGCAGCCAAGATCGTGTGAATTCACCCCTCCACTTT
CDR3: CASSQDRVNSPLHF

V: TRBV24-1
J: TRBJ2-1
size: NA
D: NA
DNA: TGTGCCACCAGTGATTTTAATGGAGGGGACGAGCAGTTCTTC
CDR3: CATSDFNGGDEQFF

V: TRBV5-5
J: TRBJ1-5
size: NA
D: NA
DNA: TGTGCCAGCAGCTTCGGGGGGGCTAGTCAGCCCCAGCATTTT
CDR3: CASSFGGASQPQHF

V: TRBV6-5
J: TRBJ2-5
size: NA
D: NA
DNA: TGTGCCAGCAATGCCGGGGTTGGGTTAGAGACCCAGTACTTC
CDR3: CASNAGVGLETQYF

V: TRBV9
J: TRBJ1-1
size: NA
D: TRBD1
DNA: TGTGCCAGCAGCGTAGAGGACAGGGGTAGAACTGAAGCTTTCTTT
CDR3: CASSVEDRGRTEAFF

V: TRBV30
J: TRBJ1-3
size: NA
D: NA
DNA: TGTGCCTGGAGTACAGGGCCCAACACCATATATTTT
CDR3: CAWSTGPNTIYF

V: TRBV27
J: TRBJ1-1
size: NA
D: TRBD1
DNA: TGTGCCAGCAGTCAGACAGGGGGCGGAAGGACTGAAGCTTTCTTT
CDR3: CASSQTGGGRTEAFF

V: TRBV28
J: TRBJ1-2
size: NA
D: NA
DNA: TGTGCCAGCAGTCTGCGAAACTATGGCTACACCTTC
CDR3: CASSLRNYGYTF

V: TRBV25-1
J: TRBJ2-5
size: NA
D: TRBD1
DNA: TGTGCCAGCAGTTCAGGGGGCCGGGAGACCCAGTACTTC
CDR3: CASSSGGRETQYF

V: TRBV30
J: TRBJ1-5
size: NA
D: NA
DNA: TGTGCCTGGAGTTTATCCAGCAATCAGCCCCAGCATTTT
CDR3: CAWSLSSNQPQHF

V: TRBV7-9
J: TRBJ2-7
size: NA
D: TRBD1
DNA: TGTGCCAGCAGCACGGCCGGGACAGGGATCTACGAGCAGTACTTC
CDR3: CASSTAGTGIYEQYF

V: TRBV5-1
J: TRBJ2-5
size: NA
D: TRBD2
DNA: TGCGCCAGTTCTCGCGGGGGGGAAGAGACCCAGTACTTC
CDR3: CASSRGGEETQYF

V: TRBV11-2
J: TRBJ2-5
size: NA
D: TRBD2
DNA: TGTGCCAGCAGCTTAGGGACTAGTTTCCAAGAGACCCAGTACTTC
CDR3: CASSLGTSFQETQYF

V: TRBV2
J: TRBJ2-2
size: NA
D: TRBD2
DNA: TGTGCCAGCAGCGGACTAGTTCATGAGCTGTTTTTT
CDR3: CASSGLVHELFF

V: TRBV29-1
J: TRBJ2-2
size: NA
D: TRBD1
DNA: TGCAGCGTTGGACAGGGGGAGACCGGGGAGCTGTTTTTT
CDR3: CSVGQGETGELFF

V: TRBV10-3
J: TRBJ1-1
size: NA
D: NA
DNA: TGTGCCATCAGTGTGGCAGGTCGGGGCACTGAAGCTTTCTTT
CDR3: CAISVAGRGTEAFF

V: TRBV9
J: TRBJ2-3
size: NA
D: TRBD2
DNA: TGTGCCAGCAGCGTAGCTCGGGGGGGCACAGATACGCAGTATTTT
CDR3: CASSVARGGTDTQYF

V: TRBV29-1
J: TRBJ2-5
size: NA
D: NA
DNA: TGCAGCGTTGAAAGAGAATCAGAGACCCAGTACTTC
CDR3: CSVERESETQYF

V: TRBV7-3
J: TRBJ2-1
size: NA
D: NA
DNA: TGTGCCAGCAGCTTCTCTCGTAATGAGCAGTTCTTC
CDR3: CASSFSRNEQFF

V: TRBV7-7
J: TRBJ2-1
size: NA
D: TRBD1
DNA: TGTGCTAGCAGCCCGGGACAGGGGGCCCACAATGAGCAGTTCTTC
CDR3: CASSPGQGAHNEQFF

V: TRBV2
J: TRBJ1-2
size: few
D: TRBD1
DNA: TGTGCCAGCGGGGGACAGGGAACTAACTATGGCTACACCTTC
CDR3: CASGGQGTNYGYTF

V: TRBV2
J: TRBJ1-1
size: NA
D: NA
DNA: TGTGCCAGCATCTATGAAGGGGCGAACACTGAAGCTTTCTTT
CDR3: CASIYEGANTEAFF

V: TRBV7-9
J: TRBJ2-7
size: NA
D: NA
DNA: TGTGCCAGCAGCTTAGGCTACTACGAGCAGTACTTC
CDR3: CASSLGYYEQYF

V: TRBV12-5
J: TRBJ2-1
size: NA
D: TRBD2
DNA: TGTGCTAGTGGTTCCCAGAGCGGACTAGCGAACTACAATGAGCAGTTCTTC
CDR3: CASGSQSGLANYNEQFF

V: TRBV7-9
J: TRBJ1-2
size: NA
D: NA
DNA: TGTGCCAGCAGCTTACCGTCGGGGGGTGGCTACACCTTC
CDR3: CASSLPSGGGYTF

V: TRBV7-2
J: TRBJ2-7
size: NA
D: NA
DNA: TGTGCCAGCTCGGGGGTTTCCTACGAGCAGTACTTC
CDR3: CASSGVSYEQYF

V: TRBV27
J: TRBJ2-3
size: once
D: NA
DNA: TGTGCCAGCAGTTCCCCCGGCGGGGCAGATACGCAGTATTTT
CDR3: CASSSPGGADTQYF

V: TRBV6-2/TRBV6-3
J: TRBJ2-2
size: NA
D: TRBD2
DNA: TGTGCCAGCAGCTTTGACCTAGCGGGGGTGAACACCGGGGAGCTGTTTTTT
CDR3: CASSFDLAGVNTGELFF